This T cell receptor (beta chain) was sequenced in a study of Graves' ophthalmopathy and Graves' hyperthyroidism. Overall study results and limits: In blood appeared most of the expanded thyroid clonotypes whose frequency exceeded 0.001.

CDR3 size: 16 residues. Per the germline V gene, CDR1 is MNHEY and CDR2 is SVGEGT. Losses at the gene ends were 6 bases for V and 2 bases for J; bases not matched to a gene: 11. Comments on this clonotype: No antigen is known for it.

In donors with ophthalmopathy, activity was moderate-to-severe, with CAS ≥3, NOSPECS ≥4 and duration under 3 months. PBMCs were obtained from 9.5 to 10 ml of fresh peripheral blood. The sequenced template was RNA, covering the TCR beta CDR3 region. After a first-round RT-PCR with HTBI primers, a second-round multiplex PCR was run. Using its own MiXCR run on the multiplex PCR reads, TCRdb lists one record per CDR3 protein. The table lists 360,000 or so distinct CDR3 sequences, about 17% of them singletons. Sequencing was done on a sample of peripheral blood. The TCR originated in a woman under 30 with Graves' ophthalmopathy. The chain uses TRBV6-2 or TRBV6-3 and TRBJ2-7, with 9 nucleotides matching TRBD2. In nucleotides, the CDR3 is TGTGCCAGCAGCCGTCTGGGACTAGCAGTAGCCTACGAGCAGTACTTC. Encoded protein: CASSRLGLAVAYEQYF.